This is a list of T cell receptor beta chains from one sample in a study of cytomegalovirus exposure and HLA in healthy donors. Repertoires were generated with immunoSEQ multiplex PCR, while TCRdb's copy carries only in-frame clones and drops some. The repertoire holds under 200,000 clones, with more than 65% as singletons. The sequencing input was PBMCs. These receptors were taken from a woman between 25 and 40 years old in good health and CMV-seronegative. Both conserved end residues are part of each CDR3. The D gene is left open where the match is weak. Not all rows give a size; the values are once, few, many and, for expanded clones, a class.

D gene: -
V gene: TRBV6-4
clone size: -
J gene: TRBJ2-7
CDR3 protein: CASSNLNAGALNGGCEQYF
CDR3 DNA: TGTGCCAGCAGTAACTTGAACGCGGGGGCCCTTAACGGAGGCTGCGAGCAGTACTTC

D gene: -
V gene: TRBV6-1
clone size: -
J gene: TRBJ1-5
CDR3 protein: CASRPGDQPQHF
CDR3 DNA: TGTGCCAGCAGGCCAGGGGATCAGCCCCAGCATTTT

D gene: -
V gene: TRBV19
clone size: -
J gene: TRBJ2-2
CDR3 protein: CASKVGDRVTGELFF
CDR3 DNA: TGTGCCAGTAAGGTAGGGGATCGTGTCACCGGGGAGCTGTTTTTT

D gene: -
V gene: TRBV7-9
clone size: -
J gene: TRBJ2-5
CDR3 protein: CASSLNNPTPEETQYF
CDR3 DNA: TGTGCCAGCAGCTTAAACAACCCGACACCTGAGGAGACCCAGTACTTC

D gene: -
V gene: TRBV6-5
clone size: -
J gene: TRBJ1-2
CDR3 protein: CASSTWNRGYTF
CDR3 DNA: TGTGCCAGCAGTACCTGGAACAGGGGCTACACCTTC

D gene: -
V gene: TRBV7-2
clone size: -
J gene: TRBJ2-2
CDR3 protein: CASSSRSRGTGELFF
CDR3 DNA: TGTGCCAGCAGCTCCAGATCCCGGGGCACCGGGGAGCTGTTTTTT

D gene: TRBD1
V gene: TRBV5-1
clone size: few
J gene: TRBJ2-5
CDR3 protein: CASSLDRGRETQYF
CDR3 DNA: TGCGCCAGCAGCCTTGACAGGGGAAGGGAGACCCAGTACTTC

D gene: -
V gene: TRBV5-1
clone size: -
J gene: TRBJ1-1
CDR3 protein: CASIGPSGTEAFF
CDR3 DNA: TGCGCCAGCATAGGGCCTTCGGGGACTGAAGCTTTCTTT

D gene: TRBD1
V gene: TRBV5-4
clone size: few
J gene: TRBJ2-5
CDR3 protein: CASSSIGTEETQYF
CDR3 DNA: TGTGCCAGCAGCTCAATTGGGACAGAAGAGACCCAGTACTTC

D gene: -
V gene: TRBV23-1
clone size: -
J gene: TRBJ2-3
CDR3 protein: CASMGQGSTDTQYF
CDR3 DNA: TGCGCCAGCATGGGGCAGGGATCCACAGATACGCAGTATTTT

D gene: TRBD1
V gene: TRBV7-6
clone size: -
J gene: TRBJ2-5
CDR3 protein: CASSSMDRRGETQYF
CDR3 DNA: TGTGCCAGCAGCTCAATGGACAGGCGTGGGGAGACCCAGTACTTC

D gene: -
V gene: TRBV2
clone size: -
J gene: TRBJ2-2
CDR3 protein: CASSTDWNTGELFF
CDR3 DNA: TGTGCCAGCAGCACCGACTGGAACACCGGGGAGCTGTTTTTT

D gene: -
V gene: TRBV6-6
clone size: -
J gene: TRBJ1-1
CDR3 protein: CASSYSSFDTEAFF
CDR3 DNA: TGTGCCAGCAGTTACTCGAGCTTCGACACTGAAGCTTTCTTT

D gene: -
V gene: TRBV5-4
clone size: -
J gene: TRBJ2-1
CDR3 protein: CASSLGGRSYNEQFF
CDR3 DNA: TGTGCCAGCAGCTTGGGGGGGAGGTCCTACAATGAGCAGTTCTTC

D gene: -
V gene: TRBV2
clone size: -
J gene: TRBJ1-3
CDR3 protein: CASTREENTIYF
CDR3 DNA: TGTGCCAGCACCAGGGAGGAAAACACCATATATTTT

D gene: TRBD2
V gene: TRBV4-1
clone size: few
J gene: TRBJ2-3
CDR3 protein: CASSQGLLAGRRNTQYF
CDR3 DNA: TGCGCCAGCAGCCAAGGCCTACTAGCGGGGAGGAGAAATACGCAGTATTTT

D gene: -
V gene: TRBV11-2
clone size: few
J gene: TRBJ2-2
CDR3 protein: CASSQEGLRTGELFF
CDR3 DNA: TGTGCCAGCAGCCAGGAGGGCCTTCGGACCGGGGAGCTGTTTTTT

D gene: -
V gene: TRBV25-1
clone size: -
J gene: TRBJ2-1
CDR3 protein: CASSGAGSSYNEQFF
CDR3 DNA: TGTGCCAGCAGTGGCGCGGGGAGCTCCTACAATGAGCAGTTCTTC

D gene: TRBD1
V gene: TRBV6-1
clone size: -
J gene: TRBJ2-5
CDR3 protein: CASGTGRAVETQYF
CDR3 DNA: TGTGCCAGCGGGACAGGGAGAGCTGTGGAGACCCAGTACTTC

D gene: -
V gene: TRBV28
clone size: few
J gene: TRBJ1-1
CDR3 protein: CASRLPDPNTEAFF
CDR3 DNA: TGTGCCAGCAGGCTACCCGATCCGAACACTGAAGCTTTCTTT

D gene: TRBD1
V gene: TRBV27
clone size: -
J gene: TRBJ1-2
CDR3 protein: CASSLSPGQGWDYGYTF
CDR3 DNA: TGTGCCAGCAGTTTATCGCCGGGACAGGGGTGGGACTATGGCTACACCTTC

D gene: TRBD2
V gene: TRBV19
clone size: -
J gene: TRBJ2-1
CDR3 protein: CASSIRKFSGREYNEQFF
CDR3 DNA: TGTGCCAGTAGTATCCGAAAATTTAGCGGGAGGGAGTACAATGAGCAGTTCTTC

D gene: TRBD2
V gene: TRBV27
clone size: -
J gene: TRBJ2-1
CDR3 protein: CASSLSGTSMFDEQFF
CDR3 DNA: TGTGCCAGCAGTTTATCGGGGACTAGCATGTTCGATGAGCAGTTCTTC

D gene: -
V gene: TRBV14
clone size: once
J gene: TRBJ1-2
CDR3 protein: CASSQDWAGNGYTF
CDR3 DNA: TGTGCCAGCAGCCAAGATTGGGCGGGGAATGGCTACACCTTC

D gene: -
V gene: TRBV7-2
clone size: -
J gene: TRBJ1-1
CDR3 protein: CASSFSRGMNTEAFF
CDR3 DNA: TGTGCCAGCAGCTTTAGCCGGGGTATGAACACTGAAGCTTTCTTT

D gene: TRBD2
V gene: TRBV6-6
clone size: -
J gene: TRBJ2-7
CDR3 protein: CASSPLAGGYEQYF
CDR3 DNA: TGTGCCAGCAGTCCTCTAGCGGGAGGGTACGAGCAGTACTTC

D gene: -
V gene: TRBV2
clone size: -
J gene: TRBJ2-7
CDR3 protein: CASNGLNPTYEQYF
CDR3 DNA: TGTGCCAGCAACGGACTTAACCCGACCTACGAGCAGTACTTC

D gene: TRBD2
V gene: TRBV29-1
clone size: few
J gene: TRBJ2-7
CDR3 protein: CSVEGMTSDEQYF
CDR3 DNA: TGCAGCGTTGAAGGTATGACTAGCGACGAGCAGTACTTC

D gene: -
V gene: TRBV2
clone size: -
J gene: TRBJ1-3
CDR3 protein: CASNLDSPRGSGNTIYF
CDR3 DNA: TGTGCCAGCAACCTGGACTCACCTCGCGGCTCTGGAAACACCATATATTTT

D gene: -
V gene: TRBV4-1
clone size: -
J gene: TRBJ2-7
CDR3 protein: CASSQGLVGFGEQYF
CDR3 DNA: TGCGCCAGCAGCCAAGGTCTAGTTGGGTTCGGCGAGCAGTACTTC

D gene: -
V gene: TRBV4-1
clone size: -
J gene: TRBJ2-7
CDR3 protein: CASSRGDRSATLGEQYF
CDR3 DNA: TGCGCCAGCAGCCGGGGAGACAGGTCTGCTACCTTGGGCGAGCAGTACTTC

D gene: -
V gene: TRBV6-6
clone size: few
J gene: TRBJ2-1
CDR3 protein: CATFTYNEQFF
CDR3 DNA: TGTGCCACCTTCACATACAATGAGCAGTTCTTC

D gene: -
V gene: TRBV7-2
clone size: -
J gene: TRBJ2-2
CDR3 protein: CASSQEGVGTGELFF
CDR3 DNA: TGTGCCAGCAGCCAGGAAGGGGTAGGCACCGGGGAGCTGTTTTTT

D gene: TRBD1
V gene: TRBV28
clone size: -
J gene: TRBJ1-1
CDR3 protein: CASSPRTGGYTEAFF
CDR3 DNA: TGTGCCAGCAGCCCCAGGACAGGGGGCTACACTGAAGCTTTCTTT

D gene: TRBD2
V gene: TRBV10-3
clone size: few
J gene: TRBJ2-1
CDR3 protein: CAISESFGTSVNNEQFF
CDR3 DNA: TGTGCCATCAGTGAGTCGTTCGGGACTAGCGTGAACAATGAGCAGTTCTTC

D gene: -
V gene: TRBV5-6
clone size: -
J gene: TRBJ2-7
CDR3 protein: CASSLVQSYEQYF
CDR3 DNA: TGTGCCAGCAGCTTGGTGCAGTCCTACGAGCAGTACTTC

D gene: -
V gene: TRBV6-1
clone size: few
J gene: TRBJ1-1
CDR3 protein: CASSAQGTLNTEAFF
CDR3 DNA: TGTGCCAGCAGTGCCCAGGGGACCCTGAACACTGAAGCTTTCTTT

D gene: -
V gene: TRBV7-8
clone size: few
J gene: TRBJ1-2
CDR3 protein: CASSLRETSGGYTF
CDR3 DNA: TGTGCCAGCAGCCTCCGGGAGACGTCGGGAGGCTACACCTTC

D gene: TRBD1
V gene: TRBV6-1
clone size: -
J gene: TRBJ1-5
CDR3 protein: CASSADRVTQPQHF
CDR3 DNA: TGTGCCAGCAGCGCGGACAGGGTTACTCAGCCCCAGCATTTT

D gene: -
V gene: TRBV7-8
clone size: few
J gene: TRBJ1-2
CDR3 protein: CASSSWTGSQANYGYTF
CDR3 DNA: TGTGCCAGCAGCTCCTGGACTGGATCCCAAGCTAACTATGGCTACACCTTC

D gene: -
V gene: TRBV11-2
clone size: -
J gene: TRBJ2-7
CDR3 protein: CASRIGGQAPYEQYF
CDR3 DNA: TGTGCCAGCAGGATAGGTGGGCAGGCCCCTTACGAGCAGTACTTC

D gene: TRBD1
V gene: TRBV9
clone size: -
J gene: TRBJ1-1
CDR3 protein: CASSNRQGSNTEAFF
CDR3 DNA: TGTGCCAGCAGCAACCGACAGGGGTCAAACACTGAAGCTTTCTTT

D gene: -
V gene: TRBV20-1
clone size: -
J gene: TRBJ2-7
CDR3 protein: CSARDMSEQYF
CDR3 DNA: TGCAGTGCTAGAGATATGTCGGAGCAGTACTTC

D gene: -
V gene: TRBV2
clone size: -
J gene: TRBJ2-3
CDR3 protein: CASSEQGGADTQYF
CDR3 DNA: TGTGCCAGCAGTGAACAGGGAGGTGCAGATACGCAGTATTTT

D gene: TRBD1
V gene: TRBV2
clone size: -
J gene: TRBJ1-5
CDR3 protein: CATAGQANQPQHF
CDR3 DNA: TGTGCCACCGCGGGACAGGCGAATCAGCCCCAGCATTTT

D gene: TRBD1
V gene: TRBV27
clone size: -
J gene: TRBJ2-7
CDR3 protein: CASSLSGQGSYEQYF
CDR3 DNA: TGTGCCAGCAGTTTATCAGGACAGGGGTCATACGAGCAGTACTTC

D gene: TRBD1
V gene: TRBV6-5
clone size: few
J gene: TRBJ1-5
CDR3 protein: CASRQGLYQPQHF
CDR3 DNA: TGTGCCAGCAGACAGGGGCTTTATCAGCCCCAGCATTTT